The next 2 T cell receptor beta chains were all read from a single sample in a study of blood T cell repertoires in COVID-19. Profiling relied on immunoSEQ multiplex PCR, and the TCRdb table lists in-frame clones only, not all of them. The sample has 200,000 to 250,000 clones, more than 65% seen once. The specimen was peripheral blood. Every receptor here comes from a human donor in a cohort sampled during active COVID-19.

The CDR3 sequence is CASSPGTGGSYNEQFF. The DNA for the CDR3 is TGTGCCAGCAGCCCCGGGACAGGGGGTTCCTACAATGAGCAGTTCTTC. J is TRBJ2-1 and V is TRBV7-9; 11 positions match TRBD1. CDR1 SEHNR and CDR2 FQNEAQ come from the germline V gene (reference sequence). Trimming took 5 bases from V and 1 from J; bases not matched to a gene: 4. The CDR3 length is 16 residues.

J is TRBJ2-7 and V is TRBV30, with unresolved D. V lost 4 bases, J lost 0 bases, and 13 bases lay in between. This CDR3 is built from 14 residues. Germline values: CDR1 GTSNPN, CDR2 SVGIG (reference sequence). CDR3 protein: CAWTRLNPSYEQYF. The DNA for the CDR3 is TGTGCCTGGACTAGGCTAAATCCCTCCTACGAGCAGTACTTC.